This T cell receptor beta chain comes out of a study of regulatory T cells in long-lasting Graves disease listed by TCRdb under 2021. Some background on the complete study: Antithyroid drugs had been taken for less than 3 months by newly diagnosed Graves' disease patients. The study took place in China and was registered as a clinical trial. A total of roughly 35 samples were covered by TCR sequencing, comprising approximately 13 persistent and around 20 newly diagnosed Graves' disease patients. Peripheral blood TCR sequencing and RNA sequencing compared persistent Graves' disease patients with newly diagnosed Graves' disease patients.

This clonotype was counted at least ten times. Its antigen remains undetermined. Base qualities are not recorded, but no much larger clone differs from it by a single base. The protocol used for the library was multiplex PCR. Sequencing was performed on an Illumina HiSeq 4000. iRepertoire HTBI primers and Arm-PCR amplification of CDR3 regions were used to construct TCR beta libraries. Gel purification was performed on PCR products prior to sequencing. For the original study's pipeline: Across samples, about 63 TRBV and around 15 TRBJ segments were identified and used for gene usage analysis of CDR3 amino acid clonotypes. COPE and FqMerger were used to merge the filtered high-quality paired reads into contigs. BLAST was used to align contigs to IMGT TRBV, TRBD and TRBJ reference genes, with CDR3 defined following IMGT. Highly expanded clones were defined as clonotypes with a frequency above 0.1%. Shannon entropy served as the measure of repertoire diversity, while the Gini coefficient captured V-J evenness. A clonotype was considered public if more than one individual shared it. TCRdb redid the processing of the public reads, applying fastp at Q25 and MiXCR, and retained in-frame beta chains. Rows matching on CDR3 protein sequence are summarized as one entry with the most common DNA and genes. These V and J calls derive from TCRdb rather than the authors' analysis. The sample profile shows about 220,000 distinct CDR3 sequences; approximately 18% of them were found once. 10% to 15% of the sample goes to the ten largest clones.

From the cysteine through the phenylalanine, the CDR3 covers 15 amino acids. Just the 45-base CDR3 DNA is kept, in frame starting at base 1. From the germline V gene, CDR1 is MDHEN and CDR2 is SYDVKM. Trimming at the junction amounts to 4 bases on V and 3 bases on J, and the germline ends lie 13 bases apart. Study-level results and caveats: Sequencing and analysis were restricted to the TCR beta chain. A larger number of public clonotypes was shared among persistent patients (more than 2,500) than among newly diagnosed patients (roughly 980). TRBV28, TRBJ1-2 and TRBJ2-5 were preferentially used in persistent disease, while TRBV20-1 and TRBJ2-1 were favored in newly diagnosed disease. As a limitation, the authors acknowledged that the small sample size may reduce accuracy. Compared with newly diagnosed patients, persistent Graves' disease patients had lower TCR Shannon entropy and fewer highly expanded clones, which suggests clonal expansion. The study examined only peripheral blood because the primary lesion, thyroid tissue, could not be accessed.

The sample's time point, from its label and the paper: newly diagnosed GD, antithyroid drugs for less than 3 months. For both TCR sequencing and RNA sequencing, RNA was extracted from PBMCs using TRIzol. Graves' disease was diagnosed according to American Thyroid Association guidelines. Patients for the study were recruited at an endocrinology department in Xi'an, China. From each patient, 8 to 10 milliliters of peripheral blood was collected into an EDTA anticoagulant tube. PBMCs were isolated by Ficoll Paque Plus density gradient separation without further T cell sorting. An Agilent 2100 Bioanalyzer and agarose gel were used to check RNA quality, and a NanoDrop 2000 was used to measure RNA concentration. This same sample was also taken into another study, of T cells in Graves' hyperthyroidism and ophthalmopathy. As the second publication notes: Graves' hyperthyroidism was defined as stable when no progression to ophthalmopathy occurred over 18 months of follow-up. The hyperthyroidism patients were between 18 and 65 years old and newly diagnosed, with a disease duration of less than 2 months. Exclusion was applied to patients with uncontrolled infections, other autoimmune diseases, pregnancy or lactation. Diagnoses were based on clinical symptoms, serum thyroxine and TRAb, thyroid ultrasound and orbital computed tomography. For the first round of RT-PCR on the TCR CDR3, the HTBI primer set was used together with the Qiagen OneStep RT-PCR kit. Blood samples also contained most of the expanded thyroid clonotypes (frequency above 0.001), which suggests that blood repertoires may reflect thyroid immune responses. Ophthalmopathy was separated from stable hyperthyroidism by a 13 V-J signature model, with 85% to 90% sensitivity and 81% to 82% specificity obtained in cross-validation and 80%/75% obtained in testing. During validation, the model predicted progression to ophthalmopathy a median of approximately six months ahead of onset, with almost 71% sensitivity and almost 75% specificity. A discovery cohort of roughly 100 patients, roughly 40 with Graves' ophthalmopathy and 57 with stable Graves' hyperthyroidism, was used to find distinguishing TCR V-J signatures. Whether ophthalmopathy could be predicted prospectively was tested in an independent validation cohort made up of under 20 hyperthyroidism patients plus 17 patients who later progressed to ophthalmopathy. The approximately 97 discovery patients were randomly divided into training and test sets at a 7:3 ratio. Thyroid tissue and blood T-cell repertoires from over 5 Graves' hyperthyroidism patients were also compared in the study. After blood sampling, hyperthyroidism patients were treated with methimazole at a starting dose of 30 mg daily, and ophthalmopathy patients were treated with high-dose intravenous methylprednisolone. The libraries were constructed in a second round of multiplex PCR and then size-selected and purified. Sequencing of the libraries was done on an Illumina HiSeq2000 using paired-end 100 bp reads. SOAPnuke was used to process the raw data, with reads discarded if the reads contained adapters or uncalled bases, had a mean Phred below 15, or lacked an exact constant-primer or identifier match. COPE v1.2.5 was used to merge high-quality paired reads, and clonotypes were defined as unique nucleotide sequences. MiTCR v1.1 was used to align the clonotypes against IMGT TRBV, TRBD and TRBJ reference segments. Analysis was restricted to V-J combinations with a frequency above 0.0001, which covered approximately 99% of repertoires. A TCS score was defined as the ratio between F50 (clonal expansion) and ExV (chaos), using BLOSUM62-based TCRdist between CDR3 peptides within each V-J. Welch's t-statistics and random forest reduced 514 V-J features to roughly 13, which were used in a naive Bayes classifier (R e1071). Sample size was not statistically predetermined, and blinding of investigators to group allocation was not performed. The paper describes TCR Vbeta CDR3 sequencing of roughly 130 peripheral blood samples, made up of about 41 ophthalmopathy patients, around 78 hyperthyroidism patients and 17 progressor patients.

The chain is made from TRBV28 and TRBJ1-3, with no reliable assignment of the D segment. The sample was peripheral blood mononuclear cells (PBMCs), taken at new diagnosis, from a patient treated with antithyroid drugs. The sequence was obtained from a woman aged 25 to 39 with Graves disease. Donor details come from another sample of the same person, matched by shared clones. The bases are TGTGCCAGCAGTTCGGGTCCGGCAGTTGGAAACACCATATATTTT. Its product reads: CASSSGPAVGNTIYF. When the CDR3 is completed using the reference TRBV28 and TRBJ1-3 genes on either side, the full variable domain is DVKVTQSSRYLVKRTGEKVFLECVQDMDHENMFWYRQDPGLGLRLIYFSYDVKMKEKGDIPEGYSVSREKKERFSLILESASTNQTSMYLCASSSGPAVGNTIYFGEGSWLTVV.